The text below deals with one TCR beta chain. The entry originates in a study of blood T cell repertoires in COVID-19. For the study at large: The cDNA or gDNA used as material had been derived from T cells, B-cell-depleted T cells, or PBMCs.

Only in-frame clones appear in the TCRdb table, and some are missing; sequencing was by immunoSEQ multiplex PCR. The table records over 250,000 clones, around four fifths of them present only once. This CDR3 is 13 amino acids long. Losses at the gene ends were 6 bases for V and 1 base for J; bases not matched to a gene: 3. CDR1 and CDR2 from the germline V gene are SGHDT and YYEEEE. The chain combines TRBV5-6 with TRBJ1-1, with 7 bases matching TRBD1. Sequencing was carried out using peripheral blood. The TCR sequence derives from a woman between 45 and 60 years old who had recovered from COVID-19. The CDR3 loop is CASIYRGNTEAFF. For the CDR3, the DNA is TGTGCCAGCATCTACAGGGGGAACACTGAAGCTTTCTTT. Full variable domain (remainder filled in from reference TRBV5-6 and TRBJ1-1): DAGVTQSPTHLIKTRGQQVTLRCSPKSGHDTVSWYQQALGQGPQFIFQYYEEEERQRGNFPDRFSGHQFPNYSSELNVNALLLGDSALYLCASIYRGNTEAFFGQGTRLTVV.